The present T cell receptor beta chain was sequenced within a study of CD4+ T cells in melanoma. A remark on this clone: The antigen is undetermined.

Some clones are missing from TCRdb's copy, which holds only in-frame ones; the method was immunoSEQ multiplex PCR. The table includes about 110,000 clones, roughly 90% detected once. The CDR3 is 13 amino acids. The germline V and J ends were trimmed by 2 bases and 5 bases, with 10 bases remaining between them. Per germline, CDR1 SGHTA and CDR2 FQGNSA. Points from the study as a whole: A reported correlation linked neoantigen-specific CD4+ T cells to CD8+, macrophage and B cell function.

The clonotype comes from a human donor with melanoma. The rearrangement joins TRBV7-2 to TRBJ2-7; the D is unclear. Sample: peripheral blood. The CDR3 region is CASSLLVIDEQYF. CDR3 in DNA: TGTGCCAGCAGCTTATTAGTAATCGACGAGCAGTACTTC.